This TCR beta chain was sequenced in a study of blood T cell repertoires in COVID-19. In the study overall: The study drew acute and convalescent COVID-19 samples from the United States, Italy and Spain. Nucleic acid was either cDNA or gDNA, and it came from T cells, B-cell-depleted T cells, or PBMCs.

Authors' analysis steps: Researchers report that nucleated cell counts were estimated from reference gene primer amplification. Method: immunoSEQ multiplex PCR; TCRdb's copy keeps in-frame clones and lacks some. Clonal size and the V and J genes are those of that table, whereas D and trimming came from the DNA. The sample shows about 200,000 clones, more than 65% of them seen only once. The recovered donors of Cohort 3 showed two negative PCRs, clearance, or symptom resolution. Trimming took 4 bases from V and 5 from J, leaving 9 bases between them. Germline lookup yields CDR1 LGHDT and CDR2 YNNKEL (reference sequence). The CDR3 is 12 amino acids.

The chain recombines TRBV3-1 (or the pseudogene TRBV3-2) with TRBJ2-7; D remains unclear. Sequenced input: PBMCs or T cells enriched from blood (not recorded which). The sequence came from a middle-aged man who had recovered from COVID-19. CDR3 coding DNA: TGTGCCAGCAGCCTCCGGAGCCACGAGCAGTACTTC. This encodes CASSLRSHEQYF.